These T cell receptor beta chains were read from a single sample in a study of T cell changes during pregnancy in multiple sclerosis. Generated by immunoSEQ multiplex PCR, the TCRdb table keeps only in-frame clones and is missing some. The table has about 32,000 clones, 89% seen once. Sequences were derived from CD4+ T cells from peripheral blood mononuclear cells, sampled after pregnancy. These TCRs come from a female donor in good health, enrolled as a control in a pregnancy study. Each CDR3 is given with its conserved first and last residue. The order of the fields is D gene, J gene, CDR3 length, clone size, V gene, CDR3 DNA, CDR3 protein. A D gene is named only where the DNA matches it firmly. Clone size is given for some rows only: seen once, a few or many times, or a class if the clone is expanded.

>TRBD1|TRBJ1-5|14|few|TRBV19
TGTGCCAGTAGTCGGACAGGGGTCAATCAGCCCCAGCATTTT
CASSRTGVNQPQHF
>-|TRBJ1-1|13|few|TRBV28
TGTGCCAGCAGTTTCACAACCCCTCCTGAAGCTTTCTTT
CASSFTTPPEAFF
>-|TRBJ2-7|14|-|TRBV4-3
TGCGCCAGCAGCCAAGATACAGGGAGGGACGAGCAGTACTTC
CASSQDTGRDEQYF
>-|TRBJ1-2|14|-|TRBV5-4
TGTGCCAGCAGCTCAGGGCCTGCGTCCTATGGCTACACCTTC
CASSSGPASYGYTF
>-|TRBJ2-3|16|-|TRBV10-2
TGCGCCAGCCATAGGAGGCTAGCGACTAGCACAGATACGCAGTATTTT
CASHRRLATSTDTQYF
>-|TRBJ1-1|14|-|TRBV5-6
TGTGCCAGCAGCTTGGTAGGGGCGACCACTGAAGCTTTCTTT
CASSLVGATTEAFF
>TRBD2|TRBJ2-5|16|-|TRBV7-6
TGTGCCAGCAGCTTAGTAGCGGGAGGCTACCAAGAGACCCAGTACTTC
CASSLVAGGYQETQYF
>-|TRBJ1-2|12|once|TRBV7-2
TGTGCCAGCAGCTTAGTAGGGAGTGGCTACACCTTC
CASSLVGSGYTF
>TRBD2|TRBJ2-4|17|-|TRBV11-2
TGTGCCAGCAGCTGGTTAGTTAGCGGGAGGGACAAAAACATTCAGTACTTC
CASSWLVSGRDKNIQYF
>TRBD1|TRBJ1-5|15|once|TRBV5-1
TGCGCCAGCAGCTCGGGGACAGGGGGTAATCAGCCCCAGCATTTT
CASSSGTGGNQPQHF
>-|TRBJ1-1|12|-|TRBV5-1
TGCGCCAGCCTTGGCCTGAACACTGAAGCTTTCTTT
CASLGLNTEAFF
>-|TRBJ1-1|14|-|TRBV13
TGTGCCAGCAGCTTAGGACAGGGGAACACTGAAGCTTTCTTT
CASSLGQGNTEAFF
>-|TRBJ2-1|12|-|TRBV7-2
TGTGCCAGCAGCTTATCCTTGGAGAAGCAGTTCTTC
CASSLSLEKQFF
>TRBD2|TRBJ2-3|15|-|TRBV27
TGTGCCAGCCGATATGGAGCGGGGGTCACAGATACGCAGTATTTT
CASRYGAGVTDTQYF
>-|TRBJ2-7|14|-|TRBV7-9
TGTGCCAGCAGCTTAGGTGGACAATCCTACGAGCAGTACTTC
CASSLGGQSYEQYF
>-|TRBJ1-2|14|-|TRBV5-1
TGCGCCAGCAGCTTGGTGGGCCAGGGCTATGGCTACACCTTC
CASSLVGQGYGYTF
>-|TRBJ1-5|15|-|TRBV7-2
TGTGCCAGCAGCTTAGGGTTCCAGGGTGGGCAGCCCCAGCATTTT
CASSLGFQGGQPQHF
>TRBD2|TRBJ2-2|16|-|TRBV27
TGTGCCAGCAGTTTCGTTAGCGGGAGGGGACCCGGGGAGCTGTTTTTT
CASSFVSGRGPGELFF
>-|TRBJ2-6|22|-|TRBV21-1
TGTGCCAGCAGTCGGTCCCGGGACAGGGAGTTTAGGGGGCTCTCTGGGGCCAACGTCCTGACTTTC
CASSRSRDREFRGLSGANVLTF
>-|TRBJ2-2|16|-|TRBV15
TGTGCCACCAGCAGAGATCAACAAATGAACACCGGGGAGCTGTTTTTT
CATSRDQQMNTGELFF
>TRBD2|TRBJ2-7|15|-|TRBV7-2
TGTGCCAGCAGCTTGGCCAGCGGGGGGGCTAACGAGCAGTACTTC
CASSLASGGANEQYF
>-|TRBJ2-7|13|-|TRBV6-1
TGTGCCAGCAGTGAACAGGGGCACGACGAGCAGTACTTC
CASSEQGHDEQYF
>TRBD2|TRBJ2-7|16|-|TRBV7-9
TGTGCCAGCAGCCCGAAGGGGACTAGCGGCCTTCTCGAGCAGTACTTC
CASSPKGTSGLLEQYF
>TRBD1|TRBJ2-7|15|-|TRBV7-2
TGTGCCAGCAGCCCGACCGGGACAGGGGTCAACGAGCAGTACTTC
CASSPTGTGVNEQYF
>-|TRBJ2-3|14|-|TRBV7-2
TGTGCCAGCAGCTTCCCTGGGCAGCCAGATACGCAGTATTTT
CASSFPGQPDTQYF
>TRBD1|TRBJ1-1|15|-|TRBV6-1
TGTGCCAGCATTCGGACAGGGTGGGAGAACACTGAAGCTTTCTTT
CASIRTGWENTEAFF
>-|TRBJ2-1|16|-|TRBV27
TGTGCCAGCAGTATGAGCGGTGTAAGCTCCTACAATGAGCAGTTCTTC
CASSMSGVSSYNEQFF
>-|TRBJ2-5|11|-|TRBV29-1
TGCAGCGTCGGAAGCGGAAGGACCCAGTACTTC
CSVGSGRTQYF
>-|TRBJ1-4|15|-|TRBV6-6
TGTGCCAGCAGTTACTTTACGCCGGCTAATGAAAAACTGTTTTTT
CASSYFTPANEKLFF
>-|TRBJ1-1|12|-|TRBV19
TGTGCCAGTAGTCGTCTGTACACTGAAGCTTTCTTT
CASSRLYTEAFF
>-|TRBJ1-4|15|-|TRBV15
TGTGCCACAGGACCGGGAGCCCGCCAGGGTGAAAAACTGTTTTTT
CATGPGARQGEKLFF
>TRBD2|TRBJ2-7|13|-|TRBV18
TGTGCCAGCTCACTAGCGGGAGGGTACGAGCAGTACTTC
CASSLAGGYEQYF
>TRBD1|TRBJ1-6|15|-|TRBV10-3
TGTGCCATCAGGATGGGACAGGGGGTTAATTCACCCCTCCACTTT
CAIRMGQGVNSPLHF
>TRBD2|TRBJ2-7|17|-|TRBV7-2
TGTGCCAGCAGCTTACGGCGGGGGGGCCCGAGCTCCTACGAGCAGTACTTC
CASSLRRGGPSSYEQYF
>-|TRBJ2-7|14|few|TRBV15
TGTGCCACCAGCAGAGATAGGAGGGCGGGGGAGCAGTACTTC
CATSRDRRAGEQYF
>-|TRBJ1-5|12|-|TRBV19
TGTGCCAGTAGTATCGCCTCTTTAGCCCAGCATTTT
CASSIASLAQHF
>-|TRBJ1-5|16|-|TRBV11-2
TGTGCCAGCAGCTTAGATCTTAAGCTGAGCAATCAGCCCCAGCATTTT
CASSLDLKLSNQPQHF
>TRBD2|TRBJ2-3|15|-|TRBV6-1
TGTGCCAGCACCCTTAGCGGGGGGGGCCCAGATACGCAGTATTTT
CASTLSGGGPDTQYF
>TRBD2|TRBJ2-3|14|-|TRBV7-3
TGTGCCAGAGGCCTAGCGGGGGGAAGAGATACGCAGTATTTT
CARGLAGGRDTQYF
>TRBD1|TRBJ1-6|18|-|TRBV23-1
TGCGCCAGCAGTCAAACCTACAGGGGGAGCTCCTATAATTCACCCCTCCACTTT
CASSQTYRGSSYNSPLHF
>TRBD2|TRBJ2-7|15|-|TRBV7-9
TGTGCCAGCAGCGCTGGACTAGCGGGGGAGTACGAGCAGTACTTC
CASSAGLAGEYEQYF
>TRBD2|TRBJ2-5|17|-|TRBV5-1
TGCGCCAGCAGCAGGGATGGGCAGCGGGGAGCCCAAGAGACCCAGTACTTC
CASSRDGQRGAQETQYF
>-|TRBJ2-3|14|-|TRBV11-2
TGTGCCAGCAGCTTATCGGGGAGCACAGATACGCAGTATTTT
CASSLSGSTDTQYF
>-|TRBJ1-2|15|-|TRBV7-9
TGTGCCAGCAGCTCCTTCGCGGGCGGAAACTATGGCTACACCTTC
CASSSFAGGNYGYTF
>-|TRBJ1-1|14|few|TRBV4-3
TGCGCCAGCAGCCAAGACTCGAGGAACACTGAAGCTTTCTTT
CASSQDSRNTEAFF
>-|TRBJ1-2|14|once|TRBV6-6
TGTGCCAGCAGACCAAATCCACAGGGTTATGGCTACACCTTC
CASRPNPQGYGYTF
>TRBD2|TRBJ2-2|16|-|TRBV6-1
TGTGCCAGCAGTGCGACTAGCGGGGGGAACACCGGGGAGCTGTTTTTT
CASSATSGGNTGELFF
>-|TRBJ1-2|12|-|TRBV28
TGTGCCAGCAGTACAGGGCCTCGTGGCTACACCTTC
CASSTGPRGYTF
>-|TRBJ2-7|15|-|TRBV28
TGTGCCAGCAGTTCTCTCCTCAGGGTATGGTACGAGCAGTACTTC
CASSSLLRVWYEQYF
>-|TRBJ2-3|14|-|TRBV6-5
TGTGCCAGCAGCATCGGACATAGTGCAGGAACGCAGTATTTT
CASSIGHSAGTQYF
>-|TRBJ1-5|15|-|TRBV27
TGTGCCAGCAGTTCGGACATTCGTAGCAATCAGCCCCAGCATTTT
CASSSDIRSNQPQHF
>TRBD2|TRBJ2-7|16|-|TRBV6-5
TGTGCCAGCAGTTTTCAACTAGCGGGAGGGTCCTACGAGCAGTACTTC
CASSFQLAGGSYEQYF
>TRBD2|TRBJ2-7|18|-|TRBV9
TGTGCCAGCAGCGTAGGGGATCCGACTAGCGGGAGGGCCTACGAGCAGTACTTC
CASSVGDPTSGRAYEQYF
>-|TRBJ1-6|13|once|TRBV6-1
TGTGCCAGCTCAGGGTTGGATAATTCACCCCTCCACTTT
CASSGLDNSPLHF
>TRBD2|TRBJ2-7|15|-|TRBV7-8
TGTGCCAGCAGCTCCGGGGGGGGGTTCTCATACGAGCAGTACTTC
CASSSGGGFSYEQYF